The present entry profiles one T cell receptor (beta chain) with its context. The antigen is not known. Each TRB cDNA library was prepared by 5' RACE (with UMI labels). TCRdb reprocessed the 5' RACE reads and reports one entry per CDR3 protein, with no DNA. The specimen's table records 90,000 to 150,000 distinct CDR3 sequences. The V gene's germline CDR1 is MDHEN and CDR2 SYDVKM. This CDR3 has 15 amino acids. The data are from a study of CXCR3-negative and CXCR3-positive naive CD8 T cells. At the level of the study: Each library gave roughly 1.4 +/- 0.3 million of around 140 million TRB reads.

The authors gated naive CD8+ T cells as CD45RO-CCR7+CD27+CD95-. Study-level findings and limits: Sequencing showed both naive subsets with comparably high diversity, and memory CD8+ cells much lower. CXCR3-positive naive cells carried more hydrophobic TRB CDR3s than CXCR3-negative naive cells did.

What was sequenced was naive CXCR3+ CD8+ T cells from blood. Subset here: CD45RO-CCR7+CD27+CD95- naive CD8+ T cells expressing CXCR3 (TNR3+). This receptor was identified in a human donor in good health. Some clones in this sample may be carry-over from other donors' samples. This chain joins TRBV28 and TRBJ2-7; TCRdb proposes TRBD1, but this gene call is untestable without DNA. The chain's CDR3 is CASSLLGTGSNEQYF.